This T cell receptor (beta chain) comes out of a study of blood T cell repertoires in COVID-19. This CDR3 is 21 amino acids long. Germline CDR1 reads LGHDT; CDR2 reads YNNKEL (reference sequence). V lost 3 bases and J lost 1, with 30 bases in between. The assay was immunoSEQ multiplex PCR, and TCRdb's table has in-frame clones only and misses some. The data show some 200,000 clones, with 85% seen just once and 0.9% to 0.95% held by the top ten. The gene calls are TRBV3-1 (or the pseudogene TRBV3-2) and TRBJ1-2; TRBD1 is a possible D gene (5 bases). The source is a man aged 55-75 years with COVID-19, enrolled during active disease. The sequenced sample consisted of peripheral blood. CDR3 sequence (DNA): TGTGCCAGCAGCCATCTCCTGAACCTGGGGCTAGGAACGCGCGATAACTATGGCTACACCTTC. Its translation is CASSHLLNLGLGTRDNYGYTF.